Listed here are 32 T cell receptor beta chains from one sample, sequenced in a study of cytomegalovirus exposure and HLA in healthy donors. PCR was performed using 60 Vbeta and 13 Jbeta primers. This table comes from immunoSEQ multiplex PCR, and its TCRdb copy is limited to in-frame clones, with some not included. The sample totals some 56,000 clones. Material for sequencing was PBMCs. Source of these receptors: a woman in her 30s in good health and CMV-seropositive.

The chain combines TRBV11-3 with TRBJ2-7; D may be TRBD1 (6 bases). V was trimmed by 10 bases and J by 1 base, leaving 11 bases between them. CDR3 length: 12 residues. Germline assignment: CDR1 SGHNT and CDR2 YENEEA. CDR3 DNA sequence: TGTGCCACTGCCGGGACATCCTACGAGCAGTACTTC. Protein product: CATAGTSYEQYF.

The gene calls are TRBV9 and TRBJ2-2, with 9 bases lining up with TRBD1. Germline values: CDR1 SGDLS, CDR2 YYNGEE. Unmatched junction bases numbered 4, after V lost 3 bases and J lost 1 base. This CDR3 is 16 amino acids long. As DNA, the CDR3 is TGTGCCAGCAGCGCCGTGACAGGGGGGAACACCGGGGAGCTGTTTTTT. Amino acid sequence: CASSAVTGGNTGELFF.

The chain employs TRBV19 and TRBJ1-2; 9 bases agree with TRBD1. V lost 6 bases, J lost 6 bases, and 5 bases stayed unmatched. The CDR3 consists of 13 residues. From germline, CDR1 is LNHDA and CDR2 SQIVND (reference sequence). DNA for the CDR3: TGTGCCAGTAGAACCGGGACAGGGCATGGCTACACCTTC. It codes for CASRTGTGHGYTF.

This sequence joins TRBV5-4 and TRBJ1-6; D gene unclear. This CDR3 contains 12 residues. The germline V and J ends were trimmed by 1 base and 12 bases, with 8 bases remaining between them. CDR1 is SGHNT and CDR2 is YYREEE in the germline V gene (reference sequence). The CDR3 loop is CASSLSLGPLHF. CDR3 DNA: TGTGCCAGCAGCTTGAGTCTAGGACCCCTCCACTTT. The whole variable domain, remainder taken from reference TRBV5-4 and TRBJ1-6, is ETGVTQSPTHLIKTRGQQVTLRCSSQSGHNTVSWYQQALGQGPQFIFQYYREEENGRGNFPPRFSGLQFPNYSSELNVNALELDDSALYLCASSLSLGPLHFGNGTRLTVT.

This chain uses TRBV6-1 with TRBJ2-7, with 7 bases aligning to TRBD2. This CDR3 has 17 residues. The V and J ends lost 3 bases and 3 bases, in that order; junction bases with no gene match: 14. CDR1 and CDR2 from the germline V gene are MNHNS and SASEGT. For the CDR3, the DNA is TGTGCCAGCAGTGATCGGTATGGTGGCGGGAGAAACTACGAGCAGTACTTC. Translated: CASSDRYGGGRNYEQYF.

A remark on this clone: The sample contains more than one DNA sequence encoding this CDR3. The rearrangement uses TRBV27 and TRBJ1-6, with a weak D call TRBD1 (5 bases). CDR1 MNHEY and CDR2 SMNVEV come from the germline V gene (reference sequence). Trimming shortened V by 0 bases and J by 5 bases, and 11 bases separated the two germline ends. The CDR3 runs to 16 residues. CDR3 DNA: TGTGCCAGCAGTTTATCGGGGCAGGGTCATAATTCACCCCTCCACTTT. Translation: CASSLSGQGHNSPLHF.

The chain employs TRBV6-4 and TRBJ2-1; possibly TRBD2 for D (6 bases). The CDR3 is 16 residues long. Between the trimmed V and J ends, which lost 3 bases and 0 bases, there was a span of 12 bases. Germline loops: CDR1 MRHNA, CDR2 SNTAGT. The CDR3 sequence is CASSDTGTSSYNEQFF. The CDR3, as DNA: TGTGCCAGCAGTGATACCGGGACTTCCTCCTACAATGAGCAGTTCTTC.

This chain joins TRBV7-2 and TRBJ2-1; tentatively, D is TRBD2 (5 bases). Germline CDR1 and CDR2: SGHTA and FQGNSA. The CDR3 loop spans 14 amino acids. The germline V and J ends were trimmed by 3 bases and 3 bases, with 9 bases remaining between them. In DNA form, the CDR3 reads TGTGCCAGCAGCTTGTTAGCGAACTACAATGAGCAGTTCTTC. Amino acids: CASSLLANYNEQFF.

The chain carries TRBV19 and TRBJ1-2, with D maybe TRBD1 (5 bases). The V end was cut by 7 bases, the J end by 4 bases, with 13 bases between. Germline CDR1 LNHDA, CDR2 SQIVND (reference sequence). There are 13 residues in the CDR3. CDR3 DNA: TGTGCCAGTACGCGGGGCAAGTCCTATGGCTACACCTTC. This encodes CASTRGKSYGYTF.

The J gene is TRBJ1-6, the V gene TRBV19; 7 bases are a match to TRBD1. CDR1 LNHDA and CDR2 SQIVND come from the germline V gene (reference sequence). The CDR3 is 16 amino acids. The J segment lost 5 bases and the V segment lost 6 bases, leaving 10 bases of the junction unmatched. This chain's CDR3 is CASRAPTGTDNSPLHF. The CDR3 nucleotides read TGTGCCAGTAGAGCCCCTACCGGGACAGATAATTCACCCCTCCACTTT.

As concerns this clone: In the same sample, other DNA sequences code for this CDR3. V and J are TRBV5-1 and TRBJ1-4; unclear D gene. In germline, CDR1 is SGHRS, CDR2 YFSETQ. The V end was cut by 4 bases, the J end by 0 bases, with 7 bases between. The CDR3 is 14 residues long. CDR3 sequence (DNA): TGCGCCAGCAGCCCCGGTGCAACTAATGAAAAACTGTTTTTT. It yields the protein CASSPGATNEKLFF. The full variable domain, with the rest looked up from reference TRBV5-1 and TRBJ1-4, is KAGVTQTPRYLIKTRGQQVTLSCSPISGHRSVSWYQQTPGQGLQFLFEYFSETQRNKGNFPGRFSGRQFSNSRSEMNVSTLELGDSALYLCASSPGATNEKLFFGSGTQLSVL.

The V gene is TRBV5-1, the J gene TRBJ2-5, with D possibly matching TRBD1 (6 bases). In germline, CDR1 is SGHRS, CDR2 YFSETQ. The ends were cut back, 1 base at V and 5 bases at J, with 12 bases in the middle. The CDR3 is made up of 14 amino acids. The CDR3 DNA reads as TGCGCCAGCAGCTTGACAGGGTCGGGGGAGACCCAGTACTTC. It encodes CASSLTGSGETQYF.

This chain uses TRBV19 with TRBJ1-5; 8 positions agree with TRBD1. The CDR3 is 15 amino acids. The V gene's germline CDR1 is LNHDA and CDR2 SQIVND (reference sequence). The V and J ends lost 6 bases and 2 bases, in that order; junction bases with no gene match: 6. CDR3 bases: TGTGCCAGTAGCAGGGACAGGTGGGGCAATCAGCCCCAGCATTTT. Encoded protein: CASSRDRWGNQPQHF.

This chain connects TRBV7-9 to TRBJ1-1, with 7 bases identical to TRBD1. In germline, CDR1 is SEHNR, CDR2 FQNEAQ (reference sequence). This CDR3 is built from 14 residues. V dropped 2 bases and J dropped 6; count of bases not matched to a gene: 6. The CDR3 here is CASSLTGDNAEAFF. CDR3 bases: TGTGCCAGCAGCTTAACAGGGGACAACGCTGAAGCTTTCTTT.

This chain uses TRBV19 with TRBJ2-7; D is perhaps TRBD1 (6 bases). The CDR3 contains 13 residues. Germline loops: CDR1 LNHDA, CDR2 SQIVND (reference sequence). V lost 5 bases, J lost 7 bases, and 15 bases lay in between. CDR3 DNA sequence: TGTGCCAGTAGTCCCCCAGGGGCGAGAGAGCAGTACTTC. This encodes CASSPPGAREQYF. Full variable domain (remainder filled in from reference TRBV19 and TRBJ2-7): DGGITQSPKYLFRKEGQNVTLSCEQNLNHDAMYWYRQDPGQGLRLIYYSQIVNDFQKGDIAEGYSVSREKKESFPLTVTSAQKNPTAFYLCASSPPGAREQYFGPGTRLTVT.

The chain recombines TRBV5-4 with TRBJ2-5; TRBD1 is a possible D gene (6 bases). This CDR3 has 15 residues. The V gene lost 6 bases and the J gene lost 2 bases, with 17 bases spanning the gap. Germline CDR1 and CDR2: SGHNT and YYREEE (reference sequence). The CDR3 DNA reads as TGTGCCAGCACCGGGGAAGGGGGTTTTCAAGAGACCCAGTACTTC. Protein sequence: CASTGEGGFQETQYF. The full variable domain, its missing parts supplied by reference TRBV5-4 and TRBJ2-5, is ETGVTQSPTHLIKTRGQQVTLRCSSQSGHNTVSWYQQALGQGPQFIFQYYREEENGRGNFPPRFSGLQFPNYSSELNVNALELDDSALYLCASTGEGGFQETQYFGPGTRLLVL.

This chain links TRBV30 with TRBJ1-2, with D possibly matching TRBD1 (5 bases). The CDR3 consists of 13 residues. Germline V CDR1 and CDR2: GTSNPN, SVGIG (reference sequence). Trimming removed 0 bases from V and 7 bases from J, with 12 bases in between. For the CDR3, the DNA is TGTGCCTGGAGTGTACAAGGGGTGGGTGGCTACACCTTC. Protein sequence: CAWSVQGVGGYTF.

This chain connects TRBV6-6 to TRBJ1-3; a possible D gene is TRBD1 (5 bases). The CDR3 length is 13 residues. Between the trimmed V and J ends, which lost 10 bases and 4 bases, there was a span of 14 bases. Germline assignment: CDR1 MNHNY and CDR2 SVGAGI (reference sequence). The CDR3 DNA follows: TGTGCCATCTCTATGGGGGGAGGAAACACCATATATTTT. Its protein product is CAISMGGGNTIYF.

This chain links TRBV4-2 with TRBJ2-1, with 9 nucleotides matching TRBD2. The germline V gene has CDR1 LGHNA and CDR2 YNFKEQ. The junction had 11 bases not matched to a gene; V was cut back by 2 bases and J by 6 bases. The CDR3 is made up of 17 amino acids. Here the CDR3 reads CASSQTLVREGPNEQFF. In DNA, the CDR3 is TGTGCCAGCAGCCAAACTTTGGTGCGGGAGGGCCCCAATGAGCAGTTCTTC.

The CDR3 reads CASSAYGLAFTDTQYF. The CDR3 DNA follows: TGTGCCAGCAGCGCTTATGGACTAGCCTTCACAGATACGCAGTATTTT. The chain joins TRBV9 to TRBJ2-3; TRBD2 matches 8 bases. Trimming at V came to 3 bases and at J to 2 bases, leaving 8 bases not matched to a gene. CDR3 length equals 16 residues. Germline lookup yields CDR1 SGDLS and CDR2 YYNGEE.

The chain links TRBV6-5 to TRBJ1-1; 7 bases are shared with TRBD1. This CDR3 has 14 residues. CDR1 is MNHEY, CDR2 SVGAGI, per germline. V was clipped by 4 bases and J by 5 bases; unmatched bases: 7. The CDR3 is CASSSPGGTTEAFF. The DNA of the CDR3 is TGTGCCAGCAGTTCACCAGGGGGAACGACTGAAGCTTTCTTT.

V gene TRBV19 combines with J gene TRBJ2-5; TRBD1 might be the D (6 bases). V was clipped by 5 bases and J by 1 base, with 11 bases between them. Germline lookup yields CDR1 LNHDA and CDR2 SQIVND (reference sequence). This CDR3 spans 14 amino acids. CDR3 in amino acids: CASSFRGTQETQYF. The CDR3 DNA sequence: TGTGCCAGTAGTTTTAGGGGGACCCAAGAGACCCAGTACTTC. Full variable domain (rest looked up from reference TRBV19 and TRBJ2-5): DGGITQSPKYLFRKEGQNVTLSCEQNLNHDAMYWYRQDPGQGLRLIYYSQIVNDFQKGDIAEGYSVSREKKESFPLTVTSAQKNPTAFYLCASSFRGTQETQYFGPGTRLLVL.

CDR3 in amino acids: CASTPRDTAYEQYF. The CDR3 DNA follows: TGTGCCAGCACCCCCAGGGACACGGCCTACGAGCAGTACTTC. This rearrangement joins TRBV5-6 to TRBJ2-7, with a weak D call TRBD1 (6 bases). V was clipped by 6 bases and J by 2 bases, with 15 bases between them. The CDR3 length is 14 residues. Germline V gene sequence: CDR1 SGHDT, CDR2 YYEEEE.

The genes are TRBV15 and TRBJ1-4; 10 bases agree with TRBD1. With 3 bases clipped from V and 8 bases from J, the junction kept 6 bases outside the gene matches. CDR3 size: 15 residues. CDR1 is LNHNV and CDR2 is YYDKDF in the germline V gene (reference sequence). CDR3 loop: CATSSAGTGEEKLFF. The CDR3 region has the DNA TGTGCCACCAGCAGCGCCGGGACAGGGGAGGAAAAACTGTTTTTT.

The chain recombines TRBV11-2 with TRBJ2-2; D is unclear. The germline gives CDR1 SGHAT, CDR2 FQNNGV. The CDR3 extends over 14 amino acids. V lost 0 bases and J 5 bases, leaving 7 bases between the germline ends. The DNA of the CDR3 is TGTGCCAGCAGCTTAGAAGCGATTACCGGGGAGCTGTTTTTT. Its translation: CASSLEAITGELFF.

The V gene is TRBV4-1, the J gene TRBJ2-2; 8 bases line up with TRBD2. J gave up 6 bases and V 3 bases, and 12 bases lay outside the gene matches. This CDR3 spans 17 amino acids. Germline V lookup: CDR1 MGHRA, CDR2 YSYEKL. The CDR3 sequence is CASSHLTGTRGSGELFF. The CDR3 DNA is TGCGCCAGCAGCCATTTGACCGGGACTAGGGGCTCCGGGGAGCTGTTTTTT.

The chain combines TRBV6-6 with TRBJ2-5, with 11 bases identical to TRBD2. Germline CDR1 reads MNHNY; CDR2 reads SVGAGI (reference sequence). The CDR3 extends over 15 amino acids. The trim removed 6 bases at V and 2 bases at J, leaving 5 bases unmatched. The CDR3 is CASRIAGGTQETQYF. The CDR3 region has the DNA TGTGCCAGCAGAATAGCGGGAGGGACACAAGAGACCCAGTACTTC.

The V and J genes are TRBV5-1 and TRBJ2-5; TRBD1 aligns across 9 bases. The germline V gene encodes CDR1 SGHRS and CDR2 YFSETQ. The CDR3 loop spans 14 amino acids. The V gene end was trimmed by 8 bases and the J gene end by 5 bases; junction bases not matched to a gene: 10. CDR3 in amino acids: CASTSGTGQETQYF. In nucleotides, the CDR3 is TGCGCCAGTACCTCCGGGACAGGGCAGGAGACCCAGTACTTC.

The rearrangement links TRBV30 to TRBJ2-3, with 10 bases lining up with TRBD2. This CDR3 is 16 amino acids long. Germline CDR1 GTSNPN, CDR2 SVGIG (reference sequence). V lost 2 bases, J lost 2 bases, and 7 bases stayed unmatched. CDR3 region: CAWSYKLAGDTDTQYF. CDR3 sequence (DNA): TGTGCCTGGAGTTATAAGCTAGCGGGAGACACAGATACGCAGTATTTT. Variable domain in full (rest from reference TRBV30 and TRBJ2-3): SQTIHQWPATLVQPVGSPLSLECTVEGTSNPNLYWYRQAAGRGLQLLFYSVGIGQISSEVPQNLSASRPQDRQFILSSKKLLLSDSGFYLCAWSYKLAGDTDTQYFGPGTRLTVL.

The V and J genes are TRBV6-5 and TRBJ2-5; 7 nucleotides agree with TRBD2. The CDR3 is made up of 14 amino acids. Germline loops: CDR1 MNHEY, CDR2 SVGAGI. V gave up 7 bases and J gave up 1 base; unmatched junction bases: 6. CDR3 residues: CASTPGGIQETQYF. CDR3 nucleotides: TGTGCCAGCACCCCCGGGGGGATCCAAGAGACCCAGTACTTC.

This chain uses TRBV30 with TRBJ2-5; 10 bases align to TRBD1. The CDR3 is 16 residues long. V shed 2 bases, J shed 4 bases, and the junction held 10 bases outside the gene matches. Germline-derived CDR1 and CDR2 are GTSNPN and SVGIG (reference sequence). The DNA of the CDR3 is TGTGCCTGGAGTCCCCCGGGACAGGGGAGAGTAGAGACCCAGTACTTC. Residues: CAWSPPGQGRVETQYF.

J is TRBJ1-1 and V is TRBV18, with TRBD1 matching 9 bases. The CDR3 consists of 14 residues. J was trimmed by 2 bases and V by 5 bases; bases with no gene match: 3. Germline values: CDR1 KGHSH, CDR2 LQKENI. CDR3 coding DNA: TGTGCCAGCTCATCGGGACAGGGAAACACTGAAGCTTTCTTT. Protein product: CASSSGQGNTEAFF.